This entry concerns a single TCR beta chain. The data belong to a study of control samples from healthy donors and cancer patients. CDR3 size: 15 residues. The germline CDR1 and CDR2 sequences are KGHSH and LQKENI. The germline V and J ends were trimmed by 2 bases and 1 base, with 9 bases remaining between them. Produced via immunoSEQ multiplex PCR; TCRdb's table is partial and in-frame only. This table has about 21,000 clones, approximately 81% appearing once. This clonotype was sampled from a man aged 60 to 75 with colorectal cancer. Sequenced sample: PBMCs. The chain uses TRBV18 and TRBJ1-5, with TRBD1 as a possible D gene (5 bases). The CDR3 DNA follows: TGTGCCAGCTCACCAGGGGGGTTCAGCAATCAGCCCCAGCATTTT. This codes for CASSPGGFSNQPQHF. The variable domain in full, completed from reference TRBV18 and TRBJ1-5, reads NAGVMQNPRHLVRRRGQEARLRCSPMKGHSHVYWYRQLPEEGLKFMVYLQKENIIDESGMPKERFSAEFPKEGPSILRIQQVVRGDSAAYFCASSPGGFSNQPQHFGDGTRLSIL.